The T cell receptor (beta chain) described here comes from a study of T cells expressing NK-cell markers. Synthesis of TCR beta cDNA relied on 5'RACE template switching carrying UMIs. TCRdb reworked the 5' RACE reads into one entry per CDR3 protein, no DNA. The table gives around 470,000 distinct CDR3 sequences; the top ten clones make up under 1.5% of it. Worth noting for this clonotype: The antigen remains undetermined.

The length of the CDR3 is 15 residues. Germline CDR1 is DFQATT and CDR2 is SNEGSKA (reference sequence). Broader study findings: These clonotypes additionally ranked first within the CD3+CD56-NKG2C+ fraction of a few donors. Clones of NKG2C+ T cells that had expanded were of unclear HCMV specificity.

The chain is built from TRBV20-1 and TRBJ1-2; TCRdb indicates TRBD1, and absent DNA this call remains unverified. This sequence was found in a woman between 50 and 59 years old in good health. Sequences were obtained from blood T cells: a sorted CD56 or NKG2C T cell subset, CD4+ or CD8+ T cells, or bulk PBMC T cells (not recorded which). The CDR3 sequence: CSARDQEGKTYGYTF.